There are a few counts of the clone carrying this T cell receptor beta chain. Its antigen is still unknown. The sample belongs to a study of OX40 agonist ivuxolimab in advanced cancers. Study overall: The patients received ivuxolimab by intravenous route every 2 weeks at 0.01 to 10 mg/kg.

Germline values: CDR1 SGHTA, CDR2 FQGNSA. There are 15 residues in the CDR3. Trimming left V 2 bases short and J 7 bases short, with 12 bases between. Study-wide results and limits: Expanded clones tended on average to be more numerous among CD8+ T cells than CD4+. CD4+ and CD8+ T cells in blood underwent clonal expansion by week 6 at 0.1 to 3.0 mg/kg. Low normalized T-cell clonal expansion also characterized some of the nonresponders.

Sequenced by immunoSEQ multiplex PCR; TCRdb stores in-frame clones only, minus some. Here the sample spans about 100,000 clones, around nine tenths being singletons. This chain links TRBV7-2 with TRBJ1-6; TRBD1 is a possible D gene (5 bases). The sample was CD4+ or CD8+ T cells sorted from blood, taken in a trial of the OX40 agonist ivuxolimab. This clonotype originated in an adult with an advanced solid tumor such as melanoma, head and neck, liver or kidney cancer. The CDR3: CASSLWERGNSPLHF. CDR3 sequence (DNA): TGTGCCAGCAGCTTATGGGAAAGGGGAAATTCACCCCTCCACTTT.